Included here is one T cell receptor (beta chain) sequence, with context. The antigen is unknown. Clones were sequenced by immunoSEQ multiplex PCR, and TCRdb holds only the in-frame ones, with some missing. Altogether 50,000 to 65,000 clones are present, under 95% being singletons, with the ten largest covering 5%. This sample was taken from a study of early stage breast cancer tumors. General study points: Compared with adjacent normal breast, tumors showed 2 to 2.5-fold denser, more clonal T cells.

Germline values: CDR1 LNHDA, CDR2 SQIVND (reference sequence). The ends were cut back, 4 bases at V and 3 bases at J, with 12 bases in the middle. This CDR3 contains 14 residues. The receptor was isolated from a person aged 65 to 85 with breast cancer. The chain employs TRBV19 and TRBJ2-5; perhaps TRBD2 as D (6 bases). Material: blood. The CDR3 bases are TGTGCCAGTAGTAGAAATAGCGGCAAAGAGACCCAGTACTTC. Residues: CASSRNSGKETQYF.